These T cell receptor beta chains were read from a single sample in a study of T cell changes during pregnancy in multiple sclerosis. The table came from immunoSEQ multiplex PCR; TCRdb's copy has only in-frame clones and leaves some out. The data show tens of thousands of clones, almost 90% seen once. The sequencing here drew on peripheral blood, taken after pregnancy. Source of these receptors: a female donor in good health, enrolled as a control in a pregnancy study. The CDR3 runs from the conserved cysteine through the conserved F or W. The D gene is left open where the match is weak. Not all rows give a size; the values are once, few, many and, for expanded clones, a class.

D,size,V,J,CDR3,DNA
NA,NA,TRBV5-1,TRBJ1-2,CASSPGQLIYGYTF,TGCGCCAGCAGCCCAGGACAGTTGATCTATGGCTACACCTTC
NA,NA,TRBV5-1,TRBJ2-5,CASRKSLETQYF,TGCGCCAGCAGGAAAAGCCTTGAGACCCAGTACTTC
TRBD2,NA,TRBV10-3,TRBJ2-3,CAISLSLAGGGVTDTQYF,TGTGCCATCAGTTTGTCGCTAGCGGGAGGGGGGGTGACAGATACGCAGTATTTT
TRBD2,few,TRBV6-4,TRBJ2-1,CASSDSFSGGGNEQFF,TGTGCCAGCAGTGACTCGTTTAGCGGGGGCGGCAATGAGCAGTTCTTC
NA,NA,TRBV6-5,TRBJ1-2,CASKERDTALYGYTF,TGTGCCAGTAAGGAGCGGGACACGGCCCTCTATGGCTACACCTTC
NA,NA,TRBV5-1,TRBJ2-1,CASRARPGSNEQFF,TGCGCCAGCAGGGCCCGCCCGGGAAGCAATGAGCAGTTCTTC
NA,NA,TRBV18,TRBJ1-4,CASSPTEVRSEKLFF,TGTGCCAGCTCACCAACGGAGGTTAGAAGTGAAAAACTGTTTTTT
NA,NA,TRBV27,TRBJ2-5,CASSLRGWVGPGGAETQYF,TGTGCCAGCAGTTTAAGGGGGTGGGTGGGTCCGGGGGGCGCTGAGACCCAGTACTTC
NA,NA,TRBV6-5,TRBJ2-1,CASSYSGRPDNEQFF,TGTGCCAGCAGTTACTCGGGGCGGCCGGACAATGAGCAGTTCTTC
NA,NA,TRBV2,TRBJ1-5,CASSDILRQPQHF,TGTGCCAGCAGCGATATACTTCGGCAGCCCCAGCATTTT
NA,NA,TRBV10-3,TRBJ2-7,CAISEYRDYEQYF,TGTGCCATCAGTGAGTACAGGGACTACGAGCAGTACTTC
NA,NA,TRBV19,TRBJ1-5,CASSIERVVEPQHF,TGTGCCAGTAGTATAGAGAGGGTCGTGGAGCCCCAGCATTTT
NA,NA,TRBV10-1,TRBJ1-2,CATVNYGYTF,TGCGCCACCGTAAACTATGGCTACACCTTC